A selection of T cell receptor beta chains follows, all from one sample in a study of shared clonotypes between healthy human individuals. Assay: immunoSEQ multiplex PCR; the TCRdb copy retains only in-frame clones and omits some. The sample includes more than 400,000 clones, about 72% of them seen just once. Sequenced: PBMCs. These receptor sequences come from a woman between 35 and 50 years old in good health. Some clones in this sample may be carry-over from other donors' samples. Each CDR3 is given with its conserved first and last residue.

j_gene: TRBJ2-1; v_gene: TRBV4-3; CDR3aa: CASSQPLAGNNEQFF
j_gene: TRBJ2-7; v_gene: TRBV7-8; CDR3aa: CASSLGWDSSYEQYF
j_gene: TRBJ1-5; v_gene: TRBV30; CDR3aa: CAWSVQSPTRAHTQPQHF
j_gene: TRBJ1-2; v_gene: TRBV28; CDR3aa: CASSLTGTELYGYTF
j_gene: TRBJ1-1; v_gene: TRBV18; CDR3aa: CASSLDHTEAFF
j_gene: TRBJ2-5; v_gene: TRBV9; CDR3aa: CASSPRAGVGETQYF
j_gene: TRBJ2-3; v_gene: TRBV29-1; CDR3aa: CSVKAASRDTQYF
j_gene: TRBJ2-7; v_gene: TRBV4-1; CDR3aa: CASSQDYASATYEQYF
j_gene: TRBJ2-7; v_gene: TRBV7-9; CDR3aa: CASSLGQVLSYEQYF
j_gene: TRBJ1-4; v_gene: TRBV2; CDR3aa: CASTAGSKLFF
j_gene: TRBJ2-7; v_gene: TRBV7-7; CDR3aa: CASSLRQDGEQYF
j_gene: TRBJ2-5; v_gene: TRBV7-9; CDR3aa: CASSLAGDTVTQYF
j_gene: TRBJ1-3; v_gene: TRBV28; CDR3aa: CASNRVNSGNTIYF
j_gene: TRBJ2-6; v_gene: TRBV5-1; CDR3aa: CASARTGQTSGANVLTF
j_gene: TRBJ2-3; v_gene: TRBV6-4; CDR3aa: CASSGSSTDTQYF
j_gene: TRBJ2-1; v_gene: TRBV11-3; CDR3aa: CASSLGFLSEQFF
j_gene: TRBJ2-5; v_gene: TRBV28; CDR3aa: CASSLIYRETQYF
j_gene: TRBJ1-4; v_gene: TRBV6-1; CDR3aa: CASSESTGRWEKLFF
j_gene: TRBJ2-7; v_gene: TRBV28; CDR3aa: CASSINKGAYEQYF
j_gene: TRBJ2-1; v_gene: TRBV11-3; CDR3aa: CASSLAGTSRHNEQFF
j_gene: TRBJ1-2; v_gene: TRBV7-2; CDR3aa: CASSLGTGDYGYTF
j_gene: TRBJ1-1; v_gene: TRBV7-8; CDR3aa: CASSFGDQATEAFF
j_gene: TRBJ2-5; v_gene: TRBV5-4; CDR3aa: CASSSQQGWETQYF
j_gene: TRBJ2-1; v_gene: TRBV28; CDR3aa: CASSPLAGAHNEQFF
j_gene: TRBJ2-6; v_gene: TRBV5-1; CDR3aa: CASSPPVGQGAVGANVLTF
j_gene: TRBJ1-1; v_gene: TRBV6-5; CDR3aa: CRSGMNTEAFF
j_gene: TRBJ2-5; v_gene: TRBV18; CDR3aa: CASSPSGTGETQYF
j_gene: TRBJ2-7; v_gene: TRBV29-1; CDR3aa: CSIRLAGDSYEQYF
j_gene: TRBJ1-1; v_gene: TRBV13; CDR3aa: CASSLIQGLNTEAFF
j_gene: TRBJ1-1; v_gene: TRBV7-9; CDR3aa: CASSFVGAGTEAFF
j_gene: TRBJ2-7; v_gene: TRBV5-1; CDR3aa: CASSWGQGEQYF
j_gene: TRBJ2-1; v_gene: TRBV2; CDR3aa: CASNLDLGDEQFF
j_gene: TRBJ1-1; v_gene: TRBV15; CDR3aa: CATSRPTGEAFF
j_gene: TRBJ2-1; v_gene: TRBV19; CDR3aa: CASSIMGTSVNEQFF
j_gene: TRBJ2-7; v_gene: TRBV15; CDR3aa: CATSRVGSPYEQYF
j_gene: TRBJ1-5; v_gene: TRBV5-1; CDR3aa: CASSLGTGRQPQHF
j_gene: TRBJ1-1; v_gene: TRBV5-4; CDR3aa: CASSRRDRENTEAFF
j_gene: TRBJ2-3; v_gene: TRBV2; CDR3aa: CATMPGHYRGDTQYF
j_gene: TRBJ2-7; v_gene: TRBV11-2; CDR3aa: CASSLDEWQTLGSRYEQYF
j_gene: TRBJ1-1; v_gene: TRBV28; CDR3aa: CASIGTANTEAFF
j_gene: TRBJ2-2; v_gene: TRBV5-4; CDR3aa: CASSLQLAGELFF
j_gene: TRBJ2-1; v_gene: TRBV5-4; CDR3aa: CASSLMDEQFF
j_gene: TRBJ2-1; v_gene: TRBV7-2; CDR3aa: CASSLEGLVYNEQFF
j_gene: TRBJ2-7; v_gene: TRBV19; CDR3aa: CASSIGKTGGEQYF
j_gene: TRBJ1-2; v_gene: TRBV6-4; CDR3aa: CASSDSPSHGKTYGF
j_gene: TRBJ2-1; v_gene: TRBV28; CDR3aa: CASSPPTGVENEQFF
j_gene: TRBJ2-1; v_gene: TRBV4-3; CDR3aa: CASSTRDRGLNEQFF
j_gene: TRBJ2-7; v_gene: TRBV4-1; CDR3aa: CASSQAPSGGYEQYF
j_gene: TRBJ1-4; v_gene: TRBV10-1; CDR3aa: CASSGPNRGHATNEKLFF